This T cell receptor beta chain was found in a study of control samples from healthy donors and cancer patients. The method was immunoSEQ multiplex PCR; TCRdb's version includes in-frame clones alone and lacks a portion of them. This repertoire shows under 200,000 clones, 91% found once; its top ten account for approximately 1.6%. Germline V gene lookup returns CDR1 SGHTA and CDR2 FQGNSA. The CDR3 runs 13 residues. Between the trimmed V and J ends, which lost 5 bases and 3 bases, there was a span of 10 bases. This sequence joins TRBV7-2 and TRBJ1-1, with D perhaps TRBD1 (5 bases). Source material: blood. The clonotype was recovered from a woman in her 30s in good health. The CDR3 here is CASSGRVDTEAFF. The DNA for the CDR3 is TGTGCCAGCAGCGGCAGGGTAGACACTGAAGCTTTCTTT.